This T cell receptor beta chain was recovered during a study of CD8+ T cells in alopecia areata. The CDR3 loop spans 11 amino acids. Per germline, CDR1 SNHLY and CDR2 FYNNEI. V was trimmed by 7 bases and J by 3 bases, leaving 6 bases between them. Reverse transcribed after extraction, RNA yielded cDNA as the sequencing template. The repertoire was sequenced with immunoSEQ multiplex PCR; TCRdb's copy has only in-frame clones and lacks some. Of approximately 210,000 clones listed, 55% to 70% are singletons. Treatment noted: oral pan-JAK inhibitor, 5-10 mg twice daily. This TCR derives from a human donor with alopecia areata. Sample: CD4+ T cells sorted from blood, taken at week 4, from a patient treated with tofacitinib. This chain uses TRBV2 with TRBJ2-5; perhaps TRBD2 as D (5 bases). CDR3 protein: CASKREETQYF. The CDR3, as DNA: TGTGCCAGCAAGAGGGAAGAGACCCAGTACTTC.